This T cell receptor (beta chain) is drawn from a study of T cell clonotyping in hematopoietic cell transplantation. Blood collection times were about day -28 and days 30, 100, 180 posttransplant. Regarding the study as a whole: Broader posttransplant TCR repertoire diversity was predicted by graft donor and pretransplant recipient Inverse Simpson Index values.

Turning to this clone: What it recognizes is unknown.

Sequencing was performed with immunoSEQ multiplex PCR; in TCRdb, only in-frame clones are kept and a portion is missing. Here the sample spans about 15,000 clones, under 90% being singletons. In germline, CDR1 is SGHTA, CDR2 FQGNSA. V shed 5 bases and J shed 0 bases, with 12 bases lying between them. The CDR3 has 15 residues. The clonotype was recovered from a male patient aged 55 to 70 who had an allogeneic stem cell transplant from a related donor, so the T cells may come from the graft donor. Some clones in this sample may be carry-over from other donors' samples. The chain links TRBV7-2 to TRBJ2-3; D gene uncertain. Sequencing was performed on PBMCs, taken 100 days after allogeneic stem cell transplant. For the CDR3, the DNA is TGTGCCAGCAGCCCAGGCACTCGGAGCACAGATACGCAGTATTTT. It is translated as CASSPGTRSTDTQYF.